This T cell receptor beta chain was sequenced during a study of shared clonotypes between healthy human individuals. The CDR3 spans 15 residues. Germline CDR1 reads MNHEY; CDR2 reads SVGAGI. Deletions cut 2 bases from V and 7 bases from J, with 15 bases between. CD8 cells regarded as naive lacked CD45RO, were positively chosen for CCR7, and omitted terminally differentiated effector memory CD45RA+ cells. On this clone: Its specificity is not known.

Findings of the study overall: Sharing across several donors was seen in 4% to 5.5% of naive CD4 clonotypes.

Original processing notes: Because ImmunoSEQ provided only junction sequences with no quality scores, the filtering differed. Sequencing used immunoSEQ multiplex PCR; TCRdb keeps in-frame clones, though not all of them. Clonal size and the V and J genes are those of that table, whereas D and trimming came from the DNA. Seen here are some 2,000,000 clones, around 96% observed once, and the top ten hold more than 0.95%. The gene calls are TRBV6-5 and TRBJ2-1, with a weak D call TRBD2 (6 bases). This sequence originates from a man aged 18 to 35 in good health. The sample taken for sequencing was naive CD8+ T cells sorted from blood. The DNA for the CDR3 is TGTGCCAGCAGTTACGACGGGGGTATGGGTAATGAGCAGTTCTTC. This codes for CASSYDGGMGNEQFF.